This T cell receptor (beta chain) comes out of a study of OX40 agonist ivuxolimab in advanced cancers. Repertoires were generated with immunoSEQ multiplex PCR, while TCRdb's copy carries only in-frame clones and drops some. This table holds tens of thousands of clones, around 91% found once. The sequences come from CD4+ or CD8+ T cells sorted from blood, collected in a trial of the OX40 agonist ivuxolimab. This TCR was recovered from an adult with an advanced solid tumor such as melanoma, head and neck, liver or kidney cancer.

The CDR3 DNA sequence: TGTGCCAGCAGTTTGTGGACTAGCGGGAGTCGGGATGAGCAGTTCTTC. Its translation: CASSLWTSGSRDEQFF. This sequence joins TRBV28 and TRBJ2-1; 13 nucleotides match TRBD2. The CDR3 contains 16 residues. The junction had 7 bases not matched to a gene; V was cut back by 3 bases and J by 8 bases. The V gene's germline CDR1 is MDHEN and CDR2 SYDVKM.